This T cell receptor (beta chain) was obtained from a study of CD8 T cells in Susac syndrome. A remark on this clonotype: Its antigen is not identified.

The multiple sclerosis control group comprised treatment-naive patients with stable or active relapsing-remitting disease. In contrast to the negatively isolated CD8+ and CD4+ T cells, TEMRA cells were FACS-enriched. RNA was extracted with the RNeasy kit, and a quantity of roughly 0.45 to 1 ug was reverse transcribed using random hexamers. The CDR3 of TCR beta was amplified by immunoSEQ multiplex PCR across 54 Vbeta and 13 Jbeta. TCRdb re-called the immunoSEQ multiplex PCR reads with MiXCR, one entry per CDR3 protein. The data hold 150,000 to 250,000 distinct CDR3 sequences, with about 96% observed a single time. Study-level results: It was acknowledged by the study that relatively few individuals were included in its TCR sequencing and HLA analysis.

Germline CDR1 SQVTM, CDR2 ANQGSEA. The V and J ends lost 4 bases and 4 bases respectively, with 20 bases between them. CDR3 size: 15 residues. The sequence was collected from a human donor with multiple sclerosis. What was sequenced was CD4+ T cells from PBMCs. V and J are TRBV29-1 and TRBJ2-7; no definite D call. The CDR3 protein is CSVVTTVHIPYEQYF. In nucleotides, the CDR3 is TGCAGCGTTGTCACCACAGTCCACATACCATACGAGCAGTACTTC.